The 15 T cell receptor beta chains below come from one sample, sequenced in a study of shared clonotypes between healthy human individuals (dated by TCRdb to 2020 to 2022). Library preparation was by the immunoSEQ multiplex PCR assay. This immuneACCESS table, as held by TCRdb, lists in-frame sequences with V and J called but not all clones. Of the missing ones, under half trace to an unresolved V gene in checked studies; the others have no known cause. Recorded for this sample are 780,000 or so clones; over 60% of them occurred a single time. Of the sample, more than 1.5% is held by the ten largest clones. What was sequenced was memory CD4+ T cells sorted from blood. The sample's cell subset or site, from its label and the paper: CD45RA-negative fraction. Every receptor here comes from a woman aged 25 to 45 in good health.

This chain joins TRBV6-1 and TRBJ2-3, with 7 bases that match TRBD2. The CDR3 extends over 15 amino acids. Per germline, CDR1 MNHNS and CDR2 SASEGT. Trimming cost V 1 base and J 3 bases; bases outside gene matches: 4. The CDR3 sequence: CASSEGGRETDTQYF. DNA for the CDR3: TGTGCCAGCAGTGAAGGCGGGAGAGAAACAGATACGCAGTATTTT.

The V and J genes are TRBV6-1 and TRBJ2-6; TRBD2 matches at 9 bases. CDR1 is MNHNS, CDR2 SASEGT, per germline. The CDR3 is 19 residues long. Trimming took 2 bases from V and 0 from J; bases not matched to a gene: 8. The CDR3 nucleotides are TGTGCCAGCAGTGAAAGATTAGCGGGAGTTCACTCTGGGGCCAACGTCCTGACTTTC. Its translation is CASSERLAGVHSGANVLTF.

This chain connects TRBV6-1 to TRBJ2-2; D call uncertain. The length of the CDR3 is 14 residues. Germline CDR1 MNHNS, CDR2 SASEGT. V was pared by 7 bases and J by 7 bases, with 16 bases between. As DNA, the CDR3 is TGTGCCAGCATTAAACCGGGCCAGGTCGGGGAGCTGTTTTTT. It yields the protein CASIKPGQVGELFF.

On this clone itself: Other DNA sequences from this sample encode an identical CDR3 as well. The chain has TRBV6-1 and TRBJ2-5; perhaps TRBD1 as D (6 bases). The CDR3 is 14 residues long. Trimming removed 1 base from V and 3 bases from J, with 9 bases in between. Looked up from germline, CDR1 is MNHNS and CDR2 is SASEGT. The CDR3 coding sequence is TGTGCCAGCAGTGAAGGTTCAGGGGAAGAGACCCAGTACTTC. Translating it yields CASSEGSGEETQYF.

J is TRBJ1-1 and V is TRBV11-3; D not resolved. V dropped 5 bases and J dropped 4 bases, with 8 bases sitting between them. Germline loops: CDR1 SGHNT, CDR2 YENEEA. The CDR3 covers 12 residues. The CDR3 region is CASSTVGTEAFF. CDR3 in DNA: TGTGCCAGCAGCACGGTAGGCACTGAAGCTTTCTTT.

The gene calls are TRBV2 and TRBJ1-5; D is ambiguous. Germline-derived CDR1 and CDR2 are SNHLY and FYNNEI. Trimming stripped 7 bases from V and 1 base from J, with 8 bases between. The CDR3 loop spans 13 amino acids. The CDR3 DNA follows: TGTGCCAGCATGGGTTCCAGCAATCAGCCCCAGCATTTT. Translating gives CASMGSSNQPQHF.

The V and J genes are TRBV11-2 and TRBJ1-1; possible D gene TRBD1, 5 bases. The germline V gene has CDR1 SGHAT and CDR2 FQNNGV. The CDR3 contains 14 residues. Deletions cut 3 bases from V and 4 bases from J, with 12 bases between. CDR3 region: CASSLAGGVTEAFF. CDR3 DNA sequence: TGTGCCAGCAGCTTGGCGGGGGGTGTCACTGAAGCTTTCTTT.

This chain links TRBV19 with TRBJ2-7, with 7 bases lining up with TRBD2. The CDR3 consists of 16 residues. Germline trimming cut 1 base from V and 1 base from J; bases unmatched to any gene: 7. Germline V gene data show CDR1 as LNHDA and CDR2 as SQIVND (reference sequence). The CDR3 DNA follows: TGTGCCAGTAGTATAGCGGGAGGCGGGACGTCCTACGAGCAGTACTTC. As protein: CASSIAGGGTSYEQYF. Looking up the rest from reference TRBV19 and TRBJ2-7 gives the full variable domain: DGGITQSPKYLFRKEGQNVTLSCEQNLNHDAMYWYRQDPGQGLRLIYYSQIVNDFQKGDIAEGYSVSREKKESFPLTVTSAQKNPTAFYLCASSIAGGGTSYEQYFGPGTRLTVT.

The rearrangement links TRBV5-1 to TRBJ2-2; 8 nucleotides align to TRBD1. Germline values: CDR1 SGHRS, CDR2 YFSETQ. The ends lost 8 bases at V and 4 bases at J; junction bases unmatched: 10. This CDR3 comprises 15 residues. CDR3 sequence (DNA): TGCGCCAGTCAAACGGGACAGGCGGCCACCGGGGAGCTGTTTTTT. As protein: CASQTGQAATGELFF.

The chain uses TRBV29-1 and TRBJ2-2; D perhaps matches TRBD1 (5 bases). CDR1 SQVTM and CDR2 ANQGSEA come from the germline V gene. The CDR3 totals 15 residues. V was trimmed by 7 bases and J by 0 bases, leaving 15 bases between them. CDR3 DNA sequence: TGCAGCGGGATTAAGGGGTCGGCGAACACCGGGGAGCTGTTTTTT. Translating gives CSGIKGSANTGELFF.

This clone was found a few times. J is TRBJ2-2 and V is TRBV6-1; 9 bases are a match to TRBD2. V shed 4 bases and J 0 bases; nucleotides not matched to a gene: 3. This CDR3 region has 16 residues. Germline V gene data show CDR1 as MNHNS and CDR2 as SASEGT. CDR3 loop: CASSAIAGANTGELFF. In DNA form, the CDR3 reads TGTGCCAGCAGTGCCATAGCGGGAGCGAACACCGGGGAGCTGTTTTTT.

The chain employs TRBV5-1 and TRBJ2-7; no reliable D call. This CDR3 region has 15 residues. V was cut by 5 bases and J by 7 bases, with 22 bases left in between. CDR1 and CDR2 from the germline V gene are SGHRS and YFSETQ. For the CDR3, the DNA is TGCGCCAGCAGTCCCGGTTTCGGTCTAAAGGCGGAGCAGTACTTC. Translated, it gives CASSPGFGLKAEQYF.

This clone was detected only a few times. This chain uses TRBV10-3 with TRBJ1-5; TRBD1 might be the D (5 bases). Trimming took 7 bases from V and 3 from J, leaving 10 bases between them. The CDR3 contains 13 residues. Germline CDR1 ENHRY, CDR2 SYGVKD. In DNA, the CDR3 is TGTGCCATCAAACAGGAGATCAATCAGCCCCAGCATTTT. Amino acids: CAIKQEINQPQHF.

This clone was picked up one time. J is TRBJ2-1 and V is TRBV28; D is uncertain. With 5 bases removed from V and 5 bases from J, the gap between germline ends came to 4 bases. Germline CDR1 MDHEN, CDR2 SYDVKM. This CDR3 spans 11 amino acids. The CDR3 DNA sequence: TGTGCCAGCAGTCTCGACAATGAGCAGTTCTTC. The encoded protein is CASSLDNEQFF.

The sample holds many counts of this clone. This chain uses TRBV4-2 with TRBJ2-1, with TRBD2 as a possible D gene (6 bases). Looked up from germline, CDR1 is LGHNA and CDR2 is YNFKEQ. The CDR3 length is 16 residues. Trimming cost V 0 bases and J 7 bases, with 16 bases left between them. CDR3 sequence (DNA): TGTGCCAGCAGCCAAGATTTCGGGACTGGGGGGAATGAGCAGTTCTTC. It translates to CASSQDFGTGGNEQFF.